The present T cell receptor beta chain was sequenced within a study of T cell repertoires in ileal Crohn's disease. The wider study: At surgery, 35% of patients smoked, with median disease duration 7.9 years. Study-wide results and limits: Endoscopic recurrence occurred in every patient whose clonality exceeded 26.8%. Sorted CD8 T cells held more high-frequency clones than CD4.

TCRB immunosequencing input was roughly 500 nanograms of biopsy DNA per sample. The assay was immunoSEQ multiplex PCR, and TCRdb's table has in-frame clones only and misses some. The table records about 15,000 clones, 50% to 75% of them present only once. On this clone: What it binds is not known. The DNA is omitted, as the CDR3 cannot be located on it reliably, and the CDR3 follows TCRdb's listing.

Ends included, the CDR3 has 12 residues. Germline V CDR1 and CDR2: SQVTM, ANQGSEA. This rearrangement joins TRBV29-1 to TRBJ1-1; TRBD1, the D gene given by the table, was not confirmed from the DNA. Sequences were obtained from ileal tissue. The source of this sequence is an adult with Crohn's disease. CDR3 region: CSVGTGNTETFF.